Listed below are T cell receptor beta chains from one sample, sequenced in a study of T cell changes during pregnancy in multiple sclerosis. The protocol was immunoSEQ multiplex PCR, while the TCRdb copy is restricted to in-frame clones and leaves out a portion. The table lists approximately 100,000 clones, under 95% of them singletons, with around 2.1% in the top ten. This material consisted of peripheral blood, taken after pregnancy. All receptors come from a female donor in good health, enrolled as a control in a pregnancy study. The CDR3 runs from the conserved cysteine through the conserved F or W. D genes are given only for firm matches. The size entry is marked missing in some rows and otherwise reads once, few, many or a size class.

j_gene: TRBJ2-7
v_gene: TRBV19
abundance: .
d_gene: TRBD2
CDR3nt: TGTGCCAGTAGCCAGCGGGAGAGTTCCTACGAGCAGTACTTC
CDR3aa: CASSQRESSYEQYF

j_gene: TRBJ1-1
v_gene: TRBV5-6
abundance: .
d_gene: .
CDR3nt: TGTGCCAGCAGCTTCTTCCATACATCCCCAGAAGCTTTCTTT
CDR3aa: CASSFFHTSPEAFF

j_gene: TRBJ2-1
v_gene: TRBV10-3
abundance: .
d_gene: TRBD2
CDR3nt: TGTGCCTCACGGACTAGCGGGAGTTTAAGTGAGCAGTTCTTC
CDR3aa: CASRTSGSLSEQFF

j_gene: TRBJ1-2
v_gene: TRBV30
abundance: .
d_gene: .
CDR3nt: TGTGCCTGGACCCAGGGATCTATCCATGGCTACACCTTC
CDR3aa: CAWTQGSIHGYTF

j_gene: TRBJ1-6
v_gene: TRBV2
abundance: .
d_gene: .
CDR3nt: TGTGCCAGCAGGGGGCATACCCTCCACTTT
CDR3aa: CASRGHTLHF

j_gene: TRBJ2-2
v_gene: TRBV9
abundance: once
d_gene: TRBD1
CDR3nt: TGTGCCAGCAGCGTAGAGGGGGTCTTGTGGACAGGGGTCGGGGAGCTGTTTTTT
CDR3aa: CASSVEGVLWTGVGELFF

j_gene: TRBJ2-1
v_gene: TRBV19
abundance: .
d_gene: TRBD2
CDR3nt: TGTGCCAGTAGTCCGCAGGTAGCGGGGTACAATGAGCAGTTCTTC
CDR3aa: CASSPQVAGYNEQFF

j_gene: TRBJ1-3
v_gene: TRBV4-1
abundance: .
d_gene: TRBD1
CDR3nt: TGCGCCAGCAGCCAAGGTGACAGGGAACCTCGCTCTGTTGGAAACACCATATATTTT
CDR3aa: CASSQGDREPRSVGNTIYF

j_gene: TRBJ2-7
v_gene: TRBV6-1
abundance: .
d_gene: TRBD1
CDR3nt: TGTGCCAGCAGTCTTGGACAGGAGGCGTCCGAGCAGTACTTC
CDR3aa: CASSLGQEASEQYF

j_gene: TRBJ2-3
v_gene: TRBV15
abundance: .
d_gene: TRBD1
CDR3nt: TGTGCCACCAGTTGGACAGGGGACACAGATACGCAGTATTTT
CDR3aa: CATSWTGDTDTQYF

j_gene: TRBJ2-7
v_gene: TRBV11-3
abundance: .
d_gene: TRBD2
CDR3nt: TGTGCCAGCAGTCCGACTAGCGGGGTCTACGAGCAGTACTTC
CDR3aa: CASSPTSGVYEQYF

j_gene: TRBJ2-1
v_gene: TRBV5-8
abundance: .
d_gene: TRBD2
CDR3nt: TGTGCCATCAGGCTAGCGGGAGGCAATGAGCAGTTCTTC
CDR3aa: CAIRLAGGNEQFF

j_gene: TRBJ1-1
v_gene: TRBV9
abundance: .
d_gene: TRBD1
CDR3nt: TGTGCCAGCAGCGCGGGGCAGGGGGCGATGCACACTGAAGCTTTCTTT
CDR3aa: CASSAGQGAMHTEAFF

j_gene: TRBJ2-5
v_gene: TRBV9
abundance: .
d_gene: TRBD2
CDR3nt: TGTGCCAGCAGCGTCGGGGGGACCCAAGAGACCCAGTACTTC
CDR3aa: CASSVGGTQETQYF

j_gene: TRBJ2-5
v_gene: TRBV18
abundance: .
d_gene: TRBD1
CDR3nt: TGTGCCTCCCGTGGGGGACAGGGGGCGAGTGAGACCCAGTACTTC
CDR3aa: CASRGGQGASETQYF

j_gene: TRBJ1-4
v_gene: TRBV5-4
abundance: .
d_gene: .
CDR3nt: TGTGCCAGCAGCTTGGATGGGAGGGGCAATGAAAAACTGTTTTTT
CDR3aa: CASSLDGRGNEKLFF

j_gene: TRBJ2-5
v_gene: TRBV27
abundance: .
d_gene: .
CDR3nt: TGTGCCAGCAGTTTAGCCCCAGGGCAAGAGACCCAGTACTTC
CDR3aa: CASSLAPGQETQYF

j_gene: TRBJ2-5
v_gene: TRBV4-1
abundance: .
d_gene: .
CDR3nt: TGCGCCAGCAGCCAAGGAGGCAGGGACCAAGAGACCCAGTACTTC
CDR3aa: CASSQGGRDQETQYF

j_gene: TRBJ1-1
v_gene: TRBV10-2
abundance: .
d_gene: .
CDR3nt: TGCGCCAGCAGTCGGGGGGGGGCTGAAGCTTTCTTT
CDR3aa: CASSRGGAEAFF

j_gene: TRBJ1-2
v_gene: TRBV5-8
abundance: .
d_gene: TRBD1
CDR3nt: TGTGCCAGCAGCAGGAACAGGGGAAGTCCTAACTATGGCTACACCTTC
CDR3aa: CASSRNRGSPNYGYTF

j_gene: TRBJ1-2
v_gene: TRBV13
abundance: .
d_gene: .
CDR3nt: TGTGCCAGCAGCTTAGGAGGTATAGCCTACTATGGCTACACCTTC
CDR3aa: CASSLGGIAYYGYTF

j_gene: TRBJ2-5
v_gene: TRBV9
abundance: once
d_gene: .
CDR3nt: TGTGCCAGCAGCGTAGACCAGGGGCAAGAGACCCAGTACTTC
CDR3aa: CASSVDQGQETQYF

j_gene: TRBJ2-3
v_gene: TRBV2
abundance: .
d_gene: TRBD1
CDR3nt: TGTGCCATACCGGGACAGGGTCCAGATACGCAGTATTTT
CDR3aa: CAIPGQGPDTQYF

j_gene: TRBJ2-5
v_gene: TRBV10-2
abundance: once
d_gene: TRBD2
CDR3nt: TGCGCCAGCAGCCGACTAGCGGGAGGCTTAGAGACCCAGTACTTC
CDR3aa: CASSRLAGGLETQYF

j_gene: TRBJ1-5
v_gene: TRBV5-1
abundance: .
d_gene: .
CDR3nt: TGCGCCAGCAGCTTGGGGCAGGTGAATCAGCCCCAGCATTTT
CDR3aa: CASSLGQVNQPQHF

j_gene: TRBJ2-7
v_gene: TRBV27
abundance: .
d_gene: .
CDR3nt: TGTGCCAGCAGTTCAGGCGGGGCCTCCTACGAGCAGTACTTC
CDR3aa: CASSSGGASYEQYF

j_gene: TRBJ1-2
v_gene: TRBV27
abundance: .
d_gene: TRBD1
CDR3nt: TGTGCCAGCAGTTTCCGCGGGGCAGCAGGGGGTGGCTACACCTTC
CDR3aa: CASSFRGAAGGGYTF

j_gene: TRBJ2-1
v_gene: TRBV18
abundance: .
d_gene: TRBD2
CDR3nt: TGTGCCAGCTCACCTGGACTAGCGGAGAACAATGAGCAGTTCTTC
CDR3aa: CASSPGLAENNEQFF

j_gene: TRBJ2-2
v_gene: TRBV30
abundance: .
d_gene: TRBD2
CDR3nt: TGTGCCTGGAGTTTAGCGGGGGGCACCGGGGAGCTGTTTTTT
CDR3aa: CAWSLAGGTGELFF

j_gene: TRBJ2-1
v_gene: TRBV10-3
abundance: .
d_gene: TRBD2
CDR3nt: TGTGCCATCAGTAAGACAACTAGCGGGAGTAACGATGAGCAGTTCTTC
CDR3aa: CAISKTTSGSNDEQFF

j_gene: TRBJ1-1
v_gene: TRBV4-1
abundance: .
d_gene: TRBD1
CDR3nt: TGCGCCAGCAGCCAAAGACAGGGGGCTAATTGGGAAGCTTTCTTT
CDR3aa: CASSQRQGANWEAFF

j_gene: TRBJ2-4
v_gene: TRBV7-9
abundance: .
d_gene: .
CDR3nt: TGTGCCAGCAGCTTAGCGGTGACGGGATCCACGGAATCCAAAAACATTCAGTACTTC
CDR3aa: CASSLAVTGSTESKNIQYF

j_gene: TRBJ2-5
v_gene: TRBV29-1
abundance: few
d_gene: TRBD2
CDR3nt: TGCAGCGTTGTCCTGTATGGGGAGGGCCGGGAAGAGACCCAGTACTTC
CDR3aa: CSVVLYGEGREETQYF

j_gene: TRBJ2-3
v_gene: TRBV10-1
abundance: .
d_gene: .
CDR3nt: TGCGCCAGCAGTGAGTCGGGCAGGCCAGATACGCAGTATTTT
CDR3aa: CASSESGRPDTQYF

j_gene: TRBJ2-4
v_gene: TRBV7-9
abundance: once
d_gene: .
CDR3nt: TGTGCCAGCAGCCGTGGTCTAGGTAAAAACATTCAGTACTTC
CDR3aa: CASSRGLGKNIQYF

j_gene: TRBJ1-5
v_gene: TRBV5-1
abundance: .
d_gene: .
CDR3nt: TGCGCCAGCAGCTTATACGAGCGAGCGGCAAATCAGCCCCAGCATTTT
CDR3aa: CASSLYERAANQPQHF

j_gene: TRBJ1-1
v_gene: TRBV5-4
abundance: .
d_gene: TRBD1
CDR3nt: TGTGCCAGCAGTCCTCGGACAGGACTTAACACTGAAGCTTTCTTT
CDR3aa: CASSPRTGLNTEAFF

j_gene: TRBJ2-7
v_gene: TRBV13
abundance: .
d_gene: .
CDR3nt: TGTGCCAGCAGCCCCCCTCTTAACGAGCAGTACTTC
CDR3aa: CASSPPLNEQYF

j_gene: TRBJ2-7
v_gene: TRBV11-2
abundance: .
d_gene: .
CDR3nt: TGTGCCAGCAGCTTAGACGGCTCCTACGAGCAGTACTTC
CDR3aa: CASSLDGSYEQYF

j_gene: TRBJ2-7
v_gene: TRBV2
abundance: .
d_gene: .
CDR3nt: TGTGCCAGCTGCTGGGGGCAGAGCTCCTACGAGCAGTACTTC
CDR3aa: CASCWGQSSYEQYF

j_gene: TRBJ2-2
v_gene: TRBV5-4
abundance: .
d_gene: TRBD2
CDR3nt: TGTGCCAGCAGCTTGGCAGGGAGGGCCGGGGAGCTGTTTTTT
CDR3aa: CASSLAGRAGELFF

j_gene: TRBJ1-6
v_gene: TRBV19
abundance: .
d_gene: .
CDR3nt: TGTGCCAGTATCCCCAGGGCCTATAATTCACCCCTCCACTTT
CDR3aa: CASIPRAYNSPLHF

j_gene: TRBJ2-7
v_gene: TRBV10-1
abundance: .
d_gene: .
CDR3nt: TGCGCCAGCAGTCCCCGACTAGTCTCCCTCTACGAGCAGTACTTC
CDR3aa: CASSPRLVSLYEQYF

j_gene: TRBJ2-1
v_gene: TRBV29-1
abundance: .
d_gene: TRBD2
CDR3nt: TGCAGCGTTGGGGGGGGACTAGCTGAATCCTACAATGAGCAGTTCTTC
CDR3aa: CSVGGGLAESYNEQFF

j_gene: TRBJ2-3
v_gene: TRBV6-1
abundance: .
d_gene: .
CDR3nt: TGTGCCAGCAGTGCGACAGATACGCAGTATTTT
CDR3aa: CASSATDTQYF

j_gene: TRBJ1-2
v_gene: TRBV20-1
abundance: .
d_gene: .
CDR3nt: TGCAGTCTCGGGACACTCTATGGCTACACCTTC
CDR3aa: CSLGTLYGYTF

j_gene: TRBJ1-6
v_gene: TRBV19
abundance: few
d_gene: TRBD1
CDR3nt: TGTGCCAGTAGTCGAGGGACAGGGAACCCCCCGCCCCTCCACTTT
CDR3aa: CASSRGTGNPPPLHF

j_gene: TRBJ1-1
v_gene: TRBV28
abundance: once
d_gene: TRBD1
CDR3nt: TGTGCCAGCAGGACAGGGGGCACTGAAGCTTTCTTT
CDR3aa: CASRTGGTEAFF

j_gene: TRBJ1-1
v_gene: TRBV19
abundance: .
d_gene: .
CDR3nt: TGTGCCAGTAGTCGACAGGCTTCGAACACTGAAGCTTTCTTT
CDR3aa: CASSRQASNTEAFF

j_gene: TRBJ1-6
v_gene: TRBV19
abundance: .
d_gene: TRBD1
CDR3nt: TGTGCCAGTAGCGACGGGACAGATAATTCACCCCTCCACTTT
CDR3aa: CASSDGTDNSPLHF